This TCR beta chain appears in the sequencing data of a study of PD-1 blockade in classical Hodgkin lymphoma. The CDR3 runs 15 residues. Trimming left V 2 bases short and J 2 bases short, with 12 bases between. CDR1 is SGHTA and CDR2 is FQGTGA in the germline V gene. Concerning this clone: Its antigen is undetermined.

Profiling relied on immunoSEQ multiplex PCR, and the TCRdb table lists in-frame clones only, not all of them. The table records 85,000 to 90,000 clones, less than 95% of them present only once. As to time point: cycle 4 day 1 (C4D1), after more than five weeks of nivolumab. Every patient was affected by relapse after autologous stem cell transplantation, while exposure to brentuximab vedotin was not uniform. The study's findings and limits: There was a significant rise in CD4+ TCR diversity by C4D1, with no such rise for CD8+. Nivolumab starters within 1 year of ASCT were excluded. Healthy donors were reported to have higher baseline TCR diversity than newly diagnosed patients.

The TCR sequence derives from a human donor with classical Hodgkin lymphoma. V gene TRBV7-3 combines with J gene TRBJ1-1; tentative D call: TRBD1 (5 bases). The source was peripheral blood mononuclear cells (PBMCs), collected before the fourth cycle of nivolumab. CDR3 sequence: CASSLGWGSNTEAFF. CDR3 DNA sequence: TGTGCCAGCAGCTTAGGGTGGGGGTCCAACACTGAAGCTTTCTTT.